The 5 T cell receptor beta chains below were found in one sample sequenced in a study of blood T cells in healthy people across ages. For the second PCR, which ran for about 7 to 11 cycles, a sample-barcoded 5' primer and a J-beta primer mix were used. TCRdb reprocessed the 5' RACE reads with MiXCR, giving one entry per CDR3 protein. The repertoire holds about 670,000 distinct CDR3 sequences, with approximately 52% as singletons. Material: blood. The receptors shown here come from a woman older than 75 in good health.

This clonotype was counted many times. This chain links TRBV27 with TRBJ2-1; 9 nucleotides align to TRBD2. V was clipped by 5 bases and J by 7 bases; unmatched bases: 9. The CDR3 is 15 residues long. In germline, CDR1 is MNHEY, CDR2 SMNVEV (reference sequence). The CDR3 protein is CASSPNSGGRNEQFF. The CDR3 DNA follows: TGTGCCAGCAGTCCCAATAGCGGGGGAAGAAATGAGCAGTTCTTC.

This clonotype was recorded many times. The chain carries TRBV12-3 or TRBV12-4 and TRBJ2-7, with 8 bases matching TRBD1. V gave up 5 bases and J gave up 4 bases; unmatched junction bases: 4. CDR3 length equals 13 residues. The CDR3 DNA reads as TGTGCCAGCAGTCAGAGACAGGGGTACGAGCAGTACTTC. Protein: CASSQRQGYEQYF.

The J gene is TRBJ1-4, the V gene TRBV29-1; tentative D call: TRBD1 (5 bases). CDR1 SQVTM and CDR2 ANQGSEA come from the germline V gene. This CDR3 spans 12 amino acids. Trimming stripped 7 bases from V and 4 bases from J, with 10 bases between. In DNA, the CDR3 is TGCAGCGCTGGGGGACTTAATGAAAAACTGTTTTTT. It yields the protein CSAGGLNEKLFF.

The V gene is TRBV25-1, the J gene TRBJ1-2; D gene unclear. V lost 3 bases, J lost 7 bases, and 6 bases lay in between. Germline loops: CDR1 MGHDK, CDR2 SYGVNS. The CDR3 runs 11 residues. CDR3 in amino acids: CASSDFRGYTF. CDR3 in DNA: TGTGCCAGCAGTGATTTTCGTGGCTACACCTTC.

The chain carries TRBV27 and TRBJ2-1, with D perhaps TRBD1 or TRBD2 (5 bases each). Trimming took off 5 bases at V and 12 bases at J, with 11 bases between the two ends. Looked up from germline, CDR1 is MNHEY and CDR2 is SMNVEV (reference sequence). CDR3 length: 11 amino acids. As DNA, the CDR3 is TGTGCCAGCAGTGGGGGTTTGGCGCAGTTCTTC. This gives the protein CASSGGLAQFF.